This passage covers 23 T cell receptor beta chains from one sample sequenced in a study of metastatic and nonmetastatic thyroid tumors. TCRdb recomputed clones from the PCR reads via MiXCR. This table holds some 15,000 clones, 9.5% to 15% found once. All patients were untreated before thyroid surgery. Sequenced material: blood. The receptors were gathered from a female donor with papillary thyroid cancer or a benign thyroid nodule (not recorded which). Some clones in this sample may be carry-over from other donors' samples.

This clone appeared many times. The V and J genes are TRBV7-2 and TRBJ1-2; TRBD1 aligns across 10 bases. The length of the CDR3 is 15 residues. Germline CDR1 SGHTA, CDR2 FQGNSA. The trim removed 1 base at V and 7 bases at J, leaving 6 bases unmatched. CDR3 amino acids: CASSLVGTGESGYTF. For the CDR3, the DNA is TGTGCCAGCAGCTTAGTGGGGACAGGGGAGTCTGGCTACACCTTC.

The chain recombines TRBV6-4 with TRBJ2-3; 9 bases line up with TRBD1. There are 15 residues in the CDR3. Germline CDR1 MRHNA, CDR2 SNTAGT. The trim removed 2 bases at V and 0 bases at J, leaving 0 bases unmatched. DNA of the CDR3: TGTGCCAGCAGTGACGGGACAGGGAGCACAGATACGCAGTATTTT. Its protein is CASSDGTGSTDTQYF.

V gene TRBV28 combines with J gene TRBJ1-2, with 7 bases matching TRBD1. The ends lost 4 bases at V and 5 bases at J; junction bases unmatched: 7. CDR1 and CDR2 (germline): MDHEN, SYDVKM. The CDR3 consists of 14 residues. The CDR3, as DNA: TGTGCCAGCAGTTCCCCCGGGACAGCATATGGCTACACCTTC. It codes for CASSSPGTAYGYTF.

This clone was picked up many times. The germline gene is not matched at one end of the junction; a read error may be the cause. V is TRBV20-1 and J is TRBJ1-2; no clear D gene. Germline V gives CDR1 DFQATT, CDR2 SNEGSKA (reference sequence). The CDR3 is made up of 14 amino acids. The CDR3 sequence is CSAGDFNNNYGYTF. CDR3 in DNA: TGCAGTGCTGGAGATTTTAACAACAACTATGGCTACACCTTC.

In its sample, this clone was seen many times. The chain couples TRBV7-9 to TRBJ2-5, with D possibly matching TRBD1 (6 bases). Germline V gene sequence: CDR1 SEHNR, CDR2 FQNEAQ (reference sequence). This CDR3 is 15 amino acids long. The V end was cut by 8 bases, the J end by 1 base, with 17 bases between. Here the CDR3 DNA reads TGTGCCAGCGTAAGGGTGGGCAGGGGCCAAGAGACCCAGTACTTC. Translated: CASVRVGRGQETQYF. Looking up the rest from reference TRBV7-9 and TRBJ2-5 gives the full variable domain: DTGVSQNPRHKITKRGQNVTFRCDPISEHNRLYWYRQTLGQGPEFLTYFQNEAQLEKSRLLSDRFSAERPKGSFSTLEIQRTEQGDSAMYLCASVRVGRGQETQYFGPGTRLLVL.

This clone was observed at least ten times. The CDR3 nucleotides are TGTGCCATCAGGGGGCTTGAAAACATTCAGTACTTC. Translated: CAIRGLENIQYF. The chain couples TRBV10-3 to TRBJ2-4; possibly TRBD1 for D (5 bases). Trimming removed 6 bases at V and 5 bases at J, with 8 bases between. Germline V lookup: CDR1 ENHRY, CDR2 SYGVKD. This CDR3 is built from 12 residues.

This clone qualifies as medium-sized. The rearrangement links TRBV6-6 to TRBJ2-5; either TRBD1 or TRBD2 may fit D (5 bases each). V was trimmed by 3 bases and J by 5 bases, leaving 13 bases between them. The CDR3 contains 14 residues. Germline V gene sequence: CDR1 MNHNY, CDR2 SVGAGI (reference sequence). CDR3 amino acids: CASSYRGAGETQYF. The CDR3 DNA reads TGTGCCAGCAGTTATCGAGGGGCCGGGGAGACCCAGTACTTC.

This clone appeared many times. The chain is built from TRBV5-1 and TRBJ2-2; D may be TRBD2 (6 bases). Between the trimmed V and J ends, which lost 0 bases and 0 bases, there was a span of 12 bases. Germline V gene sequence: CDR1 SGHRS, CDR2 YFSETQ. The CDR3 totals 17 residues. The CDR3 DNA is TGCGCCAGCAGCTTGGACCCTAGCGACGCGAACACCGGGGAGCTGTTTTTT. Its protein product is CASSLDPSDANTGELFF.

The sample holds many counts of this clone. CDR3 nucleotide sequence: TGTGCCAGCGGGAGAGAAGCGAACGGAGAGACCCAGTACTTC. As protein: CASGREANGETQYF. The chain couples TRBV6-2 or TRBV6-3 to TRBJ2-5, with D maybe TRBD2 (5 bases). The length of the CDR3 is 14 residues. Per germline, CDR1 MNHEY and CDR2 SVGEGT. The V gene lost 8 bases and the J gene lost 4 bases, with 17 bases spanning the gap.

This clone was recorded only once. Just one base apart from a much larger clone, this may be a read error. The chain's CDR3 is CASSGSFADTQYF. CDR3 nucleotide sequence: TGTGCCAGCAGCGGGAGCTTTGCGGATACGCAGTATTTT. This sequence joins TRBV9 and TRBJ2-3; unclear D gene. In germline, CDR1 is SGDLS, CDR2 YYNGEE. Between the trimmed V and J ends, which lost 3 bases and 6 bases, there was a span of 11 bases. The length of the CDR3 is 13 residues. Full variable domain (rest looked up from reference TRBV9 and TRBJ2-3): DSGVTQTPKHLITATGQRVTLRCSPRSGDLSVYWYQQSLDQGLQFLIQYYNGEERAKGNILERFSAQQFPDLHSELNLSSLELGDSALYFCASSGSFADTQYFGPGTRLTVL.

This clone came up many times. The chain couples TRBV4-1 to TRBJ1-5; D ambiguous. The ends were cut back, 4 bases at V and 4 bases at J, with 11 bases in the middle. The germline gives CDR1 MGHRA, CDR2 YSYEKL. This CDR3 region has 14 residues. CDR3: CASSPWNTNQPQHF. CDR3 sequence (DNA): TGCGCCAGCAGCCCTTGGAACACAAATCAGCCCCAGCATTTT.

By frequency in the sample, this clone is medium-sized. V and J are TRBV28 and TRBJ1-4, with a weak D call TRBD1 (5 bases). The CDR3 totals 20 residues. Trimming cost V 4 bases and J 0 bases, with 24 bases left between them. Germline lookup yields CDR1 MDHEN and CDR2 SYDVKM. The CDR3 DNA reads as TGTGCCAGCAGTTCCCACGACAGTCAGTCAGCAGAGGCAACTAATGAAAAACTGTTTTTT. The encoded protein is CASSSHDSQSAEATNEKLFF.

Many counts were recorded for this clone. This sequence joins TRBV12-3 or TRBV12-4 and TRBJ1-5; tentatively, D is TRBD1 (5 bases). The CDR3 sequence is 17 residues long. Trimming stripped 2 bases from V and 2 bases from J, with 16 bases between. As DNA, the CDR3 is TGTGCCAGCAGTTTATCCTTGGGGCCTCGGGGCAATCAGCCCCAGCATTTT. Translated, it gives CASSLSLGPRGNQPQHF.

The sample holds many counts of this clone. The chain employs TRBV5-1 and TRBJ1-6; 9 bases agree with TRBD1. Germline lookup yields CDR1 SGHRS and CDR2 YFSETQ. Unmatched junction bases numbered 8, after V lost 5 bases and J lost 8 bases. There are 15 residues in the CDR3. The CDR3 region has the DNA TGCGCCAGCAGTGCAGGGACAGGGAATGATTCACCCCTCCACTTT. It translates to CASSAGTGNDSPLHF.

By proportion, this clone is medium-sized. The chain carries TRBV6-1 and TRBJ1-2; maybe TRBD1 (5 bases). Trimming left V 6 bases short and J 1 base short, with 12 bases between. Germline CDR1 is MNHNS and CDR2 is SASEGT. This CDR3 is built from 14 residues. The chain's CDR3 is CASSEGPVNYGYTF. CDR3 coding DNA: TGTGCCAGCAGCGAGGGGCCGGTTAACTATGGCTACACCTTC.

This clone turned up a few times. The rearrangement joins TRBV6-1 to TRBJ1-2; D uncertain. The ends were cut back, 2 bases at V and 4 bases at J, with 11 bases in the middle. CDR3 length: 14 amino acids. Germline CDR1 is MNHNS and CDR2 is SASEGT. The CDR3 loop is CASSERSRFYGYTF. For the CDR3, the DNA is TGTGCCAGCAGTGAAAGGAGCAGGTTCTATGGCTACACCTTC.

This clone was found many times. The V and J genes are TRBV5-1 and TRBJ1-2; D ambiguous. The CDR3 loop spans 12 amino acids. V gave up 4 bases and J gave up 13 bases, with 17 bases separating them. Germline values: CDR1 SGHRS, CDR2 YFSETQ. The CDR3 coding sequence is TGCGCCAGCAGCGTGGCAGCGATGGATCTCACCTTC. Its protein is CASSVAAMDLTF.

This clone came up a few times. The rearrangement joins TRBV29-1 to TRBJ1-1; no definite D call. The CDR3 extends over 14 amino acids. V lost 6 bases and J 1 base, leaving 15 bases between the germline ends. CDR1 and CDR2 from the germline V gene are SQVTM and ANQGSEA. CDR3 bases: TGCAGCGTGACCCCTGGAAGGGCGAACACTGAAGCTTTCTTT. It codes for CSVTPGRANTEAFF.

This clone was observed at least ten times. The V gene is TRBV20-1, the J gene TRBJ2-7; no reliable D call. V was cut by 1 base and J by 2 bases, with 9 bases left in between. The CDR3 contains 13 residues. Per germline, CDR1 DFQATT and CDR2 SNEGSKA (reference sequence). CDR3 coding DNA: TGCAGTGCTAGAGTTAACGCTGCCTACGAGCAGTACTTC. Protein sequence: CSARVNAAYEQYF.

At least ten counts were recorded for this clone. This sequence joins TRBV7-7 and TRBJ2-7; 8 nucleotides line up with TRBD1. Germline V gene sequence: CDR1 SSHAT, CDR2 FNYEAQ (reference sequence). The junction had 4 bases not matched to a gene; V was cut back by 1 base and J by 5 bases. This CDR3 comprises 14 residues. For the CDR3, the DNA is TGTGCCAGCAGCTTAGGGACAGGGTTGGACGAGCAGTACTTC. Protein sequence: CASSLGTGLDEQYF.

As to this clone: A much larger clone lies a single base off, so this may be a read error. This chain links TRBV5-4 with TRBJ1-1, with D possibly matching TRBD1 (6 bases). The CDR3 length is 16 residues. Germline lookup yields CDR1 SGHNT and CDR2 YYREEE (reference sequence). CDR3: CASSLGGQGSNTGAFF. In nucleotides, the CDR3 is TGTGCCAGCAGCTTGGGAGGGCAGGGGTCGAACACTGGAGCTTTCTTT.

This clone has more than one count but fewer than ten. Being one base from a much bigger clone, this may be a read error. This chain links TRBV6-5 with TRBJ2-1, with D unresolved. CDR3 length equals 15 residues. Between the trimmed V and J ends, which lost 1 base and 6 bases, there was a span of 13 bases. CDR1 and CDR2 (germline): MNHEY, SVGAGI. This chain's CDR3 is CASSYLGSLSNEQFF. The DNA for the CDR3 is TGTGCCAGCAGTTACTTAGGGTCCCTCTCCAATGAGCAGTTCTTC.

This clone has at least ten counts. The rearrangement uses TRBV11-1 and TRBJ1-3; 9 bases fit TRBD1. Trimming took 0 bases from V and 2 from J; bases not matched to a gene: 2. This CDR3 is 16 amino acids long. Germline V gene data show CDR1 as SGHAT and CDR2 as FQDESV (reference sequence). CDR3 protein: CASSLARTGAGNTIYF. In DNA, the CDR3 is TGTGCCAGCAGCTTAGCGAGGACAGGGGCTGGAAACACCATATATTTT.